A single sample is the source of the 12 T cell receptor beta chains below, sequenced in a study of T cell repertoires in cytomegalovirus infection. MiXCR, run by TCRdb on the reads, gives a single entry per CDR3 protein. This table holds fewer than 400,000 distinct CDR3 sequences, approximately 18% found once. Sequencing used PBMCs. The receptors were sampled from a human donor in good health (CMV status not recorded). Some clones in this sample may be carry-over from other donors' samples.

This clonotype was seen at least ten times. The rearrangement joins TRBV7-2 to TRBJ2-3; no clear D gene. Germline CDR1 and CDR2: SGHTA and FQGNSA. The V gene lost 3 bases and the J gene lost 1 base, with 5 bases spanning the gap. The CDR3 sequence is 13 residues long. The DNA for the CDR3 is TGTGCCAGCAGCTTCCAAGGCACAGATACGCAGTATTTT. It codes for CASSFQGTDTQYF.

Worth noting for this clonotype: This likely comes from a read error, as the CDR3 has no conserved phenylalanine or tryptophan at its end. This chain uses TRBV19 with TRBJ2-6; perhaps TRBD1 as D (5 bases). The CDR3 length is 15 residues. CDR1 is LNHDA, CDR2 SQIVND, per germline (reference sequence). The V end lost 8 bases, the J end lost 0 bases, and 11 bases lay between the germline ends. The CDR3 coding sequence is TGTGCCAGTCGACAGTTAGTCTCTGGGGCCAACGTCCTGACTGTC. Translating gives CASRQLVSGANVLTV.

This clonotype has a handful of counts. The chain has TRBV19 and TRBJ1-6; no clear D gene. Germline V gene lookup returns CDR1 LNHDA and CDR2 SQIVND (reference sequence). This CDR3 comprises 13 residues. Trimming took off 7 bases at V and 7 bases at J, with 11 bases between the two ends. CDR3 amino acids: CASKMRENSPLHF. CDR3 in DNA: TGTGCCAGTAAGATGAGGGAGAATTCACCCCTCCACTTT.

The V call is TRBV6-6, the J call TRBJ1-6; no firm D call. The CDR3 consists of 12 residues. The germline V gene encodes CDR1 MNHNY and CDR2 SVGAGI (reference sequence). Trimming stripped 5 bases from V and 13 bases from J, with 12 bases between. The DNA of the CDR3 is TGTGCCAGCAGTGGGTCCGTGGCCCCCCTCCACTTT. Encoded protein: CASSGSVAPLHF.

In this sample, this clonotype turned up a few times. The V gene is TRBV7-2, the J gene TRBJ2-4, with 7 positions matching TRBD2. Germline V lookup: CDR1 SGHTA, CDR2 FQGNSA. The junction had 7 bases not matched to a gene; V was cut back by 5 bases and J by 9 bases. This CDR3 contains 13 residues. The CDR3 DNA is TGTGCCAGCAGCCCCCGGGGGGATGGCATTCAGTACTTC. As protein: CASSPRGDGIQYF.

Many counts were recorded for this clonotype. J is TRBJ1-3 and V is TRBV7-2; D is unresolved. The CDR3 has 14 amino acids. The germline CDR1 and CDR2 sequences are SGHTA and FQGNSA. V shed 2 bases and J shed 2 bases, with 7 bases lying between them. The CDR3 reads CASSLTATGNTIYF. CDR3 sequence (DNA): TGTGCCAGCAGCTTAACTGCTACTGGAAACACCATATATTTT.

This clonotype was observed at least ten times. The chain recombines TRBV12-3 or TRBV12-4 with TRBJ1-1; no clear D gene. The CDR3 is 14 residues long. V lost 3 bases, J lost 2 bases, and 10 bases lay in between. CDR3 sequence reads: CASSFLQANTEAFF. The CDR3 DNA is TGTGCCAGCAGTTTCCTCCAGGCCAACACTGAAGCTTTCTTT.

The chain employs TRBV12-3 or TRBV12-4 and TRBJ2-1, with 10 bases identical to TRBD2. The CDR3 runs to 14 residues. Trimming cost V 7 bases and J 4 bases; bases outside gene matches: 4. CDR3 sequence: CASTGTSVYNEQFF. CDR3 sequence (DNA): TGTGCCAGCACAGGGACTAGCGTTTACAATGAGCAGTTCTTC.

The rearrangement links TRBV10-3 to TRBJ1-2; 7 nucleotides align to TRBD1. Germline V gene lookup returns CDR1 ENHRY and CDR2 SYGVKD. CDR3 size: 13 residues. The trim removed 3 bases at V and 6 bases at J, leaving 4 bases unmatched. CDR3 amino acids: CAISERGLDGYTF. The CDR3 DNA follows: TGTGCCATCAGTGAAAGGGGGCTGGATGGCTACACCTTC.

The chain combines TRBV24-1 with TRBJ1-5, with no clear D. V lost 2 bases to trimming and J lost 1 base, with 8 bases between them. Germline V lookup: CDR1 KGHDR, CDR2 SFDVKD. The CDR3 loop spans 15 amino acids. DNA for the CDR3: TGTGCCACCAGTGATTCCGCCCGGAGCAATCAGCCCCAGCATTTT. Translation gives CATSDSARSNQPQHF.

This clonotype was seen a few times. The chain recombines TRBV6-6 with TRBJ2-3; possible D gene TRBD1, 5 bases. V lost 4 bases and J 6 bases, leaving 17 bases between the germline ends. Germline V gene lookup returns CDR1 MNHNY and CDR2 SVGAGI (reference sequence). The CDR3 loop spans 15 amino acids. Written as DNA, the CDR3 is TGTGCCAGCAGTTCCCAGGGTAGCTTAGTCGATACGCAGTATTTT. Translated, it gives CASSSQGSLVDTQYF.

This clonotype was found many times. The chain couples TRBV7-2 to TRBJ1-4; perhaps TRBD1 as D (5 bases). The germline V gene has CDR1 SGHTA and CDR2 FQGNSA. Trimming stripped 5 bases from V and 4 bases from J, with 17 bases between. CDR3 length: 16 residues. The chain's CDR3 is CASSILYRGVNEKLFF. The DNA of the CDR3 is TGTGCCAGCAGCATACTATATCGAGGGGTTAATGAAAAACTGTTTTTT.